This T cell receptor beta chain derives from a study of OX40 agonist ivuxolimab in advanced cancers. Overall study results and limits: Certain nonresponders likewise exhibited a low normalized T-cell clonal expansion. Both blood CD4+ and CD8+ T cells showed clonal growth by week 6 at 0.1 to 3.0 mg/kg.

Sequencing was performed with immunoSEQ multiplex PCR; in TCRdb, only in-frame clones are kept and a portion is missing. The sample holds around 60,000 clones; roughly 90% are singletons and the top ten take over 15%. With respect to this clone: Antigen specificity is unknown.

This CDR3 spans 12 amino acids. Germline V lookup: CDR1 PRHDT, CDR2 FYEKMQ (reference sequence). Between the trimmed V and J ends, which lost 2 bases and 2 bases, there was a span of 4 bases. The TCR originated in an adult with an advanced solid tumor such as melanoma, head and neck, liver or kidney cancer. The sequenced sample was CD4+ or CD8+ T cells sorted from blood, obtained in a trial of the OX40 agonist ivuxolimab. The chain recombines TRBV13 with TRBJ2-7, with no clear D. CDR3 loop: CASSLRAYEQYF. DNA for the CDR3: TGTGCCAGCAGCTTAAGAGCCTACGAGCAGTACTTC.